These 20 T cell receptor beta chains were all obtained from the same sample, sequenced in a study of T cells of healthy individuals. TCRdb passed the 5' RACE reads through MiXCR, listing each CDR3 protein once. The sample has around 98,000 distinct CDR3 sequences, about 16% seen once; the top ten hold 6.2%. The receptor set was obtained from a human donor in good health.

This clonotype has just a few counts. CDR3 protein: CASSQAPGVGYTF. The CDR3 DNA sequence: TGCGCCAGCAGCCAAGCCCCGGGGGTGGGCTACACCTTC. The chain couples TRBV4-1 to TRBJ1-2, with a tentative D call TRBD1 (5 bases). The CDR3 has 13 residues. Trimming shortened V by 1 base and J by 8 bases, and 11 bases separated the two germline ends. Germline loops: CDR1 MGHRA, CDR2 YSYEKL.

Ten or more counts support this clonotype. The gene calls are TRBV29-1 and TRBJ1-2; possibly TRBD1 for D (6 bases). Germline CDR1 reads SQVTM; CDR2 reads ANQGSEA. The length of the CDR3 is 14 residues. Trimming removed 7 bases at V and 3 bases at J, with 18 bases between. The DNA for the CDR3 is TGCAGCGCATCTTTTACGGACAGCCACTATGGCTACACCTTC. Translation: CSASFTDSHYGYTF.

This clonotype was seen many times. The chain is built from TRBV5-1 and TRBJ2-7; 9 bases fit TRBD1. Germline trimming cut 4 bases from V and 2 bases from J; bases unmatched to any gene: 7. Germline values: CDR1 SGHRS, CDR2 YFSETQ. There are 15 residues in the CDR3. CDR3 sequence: CASSQGQGLTYEQYF. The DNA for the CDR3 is TGCGCCAGCAGCCAGGGACAGGGACTGACCTACGAGCAGTACTTC.

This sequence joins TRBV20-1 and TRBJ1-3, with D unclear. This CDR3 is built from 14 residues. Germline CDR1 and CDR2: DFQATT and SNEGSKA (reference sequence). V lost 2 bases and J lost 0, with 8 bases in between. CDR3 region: CSARMGNSGNTIYF. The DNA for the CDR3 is TGCAGTGCTAGAATGGGTAACTCTGGAAACACCATATATTTT.

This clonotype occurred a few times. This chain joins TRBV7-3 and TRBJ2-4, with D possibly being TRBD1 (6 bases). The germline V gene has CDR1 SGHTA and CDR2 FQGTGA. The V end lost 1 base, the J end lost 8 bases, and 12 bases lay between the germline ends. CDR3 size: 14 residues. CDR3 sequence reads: CASSLRAGEDIQYF. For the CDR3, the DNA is TGTGCCAGCAGCTTAAGGGCAGGGGAAGACATTCAGTACTTC.

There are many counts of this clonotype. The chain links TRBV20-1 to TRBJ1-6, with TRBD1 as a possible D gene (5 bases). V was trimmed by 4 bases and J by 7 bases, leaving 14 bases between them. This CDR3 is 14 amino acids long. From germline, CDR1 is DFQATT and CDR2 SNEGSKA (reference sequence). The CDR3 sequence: CSAMRRGTNSPLHF. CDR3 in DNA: TGCAGTGCTATGCGACGAGGGACGAATTCACCCCTCCACTTT.

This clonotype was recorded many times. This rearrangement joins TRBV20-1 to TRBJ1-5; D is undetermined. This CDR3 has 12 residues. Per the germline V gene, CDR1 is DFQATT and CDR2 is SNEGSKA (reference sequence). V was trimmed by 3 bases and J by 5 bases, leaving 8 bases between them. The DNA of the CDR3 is TGCAGTGCTAGGGACCGAGATCAGCCCCAGCATTTT. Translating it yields CSARDRDQPQHF.

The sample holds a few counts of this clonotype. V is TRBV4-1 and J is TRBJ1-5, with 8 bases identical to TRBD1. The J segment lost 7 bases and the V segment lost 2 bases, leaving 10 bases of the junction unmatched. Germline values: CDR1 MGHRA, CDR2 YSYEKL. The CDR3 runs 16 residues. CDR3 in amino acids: CASSQIGQGPNQPQHF. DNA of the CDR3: TGCGCCAGCAGCCAAATTGGACAGGGCCCTAACCAGCCCCAGCATTTT.

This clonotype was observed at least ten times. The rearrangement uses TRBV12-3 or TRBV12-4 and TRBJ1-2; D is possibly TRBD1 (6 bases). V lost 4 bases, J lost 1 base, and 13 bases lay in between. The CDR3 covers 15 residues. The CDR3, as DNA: TGTGCCAGCAGTTCCTCCTCACAGGGTAACTATGGCTACACCTTC. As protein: CASSSSSQGNYGYTF.

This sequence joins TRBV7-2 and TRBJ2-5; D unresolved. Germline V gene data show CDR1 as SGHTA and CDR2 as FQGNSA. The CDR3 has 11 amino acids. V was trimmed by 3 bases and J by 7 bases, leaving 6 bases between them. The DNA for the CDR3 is TGTGCCAGCAGCTTGCACAGGACCCAGTACTTC. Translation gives CASSLHRTQYF.

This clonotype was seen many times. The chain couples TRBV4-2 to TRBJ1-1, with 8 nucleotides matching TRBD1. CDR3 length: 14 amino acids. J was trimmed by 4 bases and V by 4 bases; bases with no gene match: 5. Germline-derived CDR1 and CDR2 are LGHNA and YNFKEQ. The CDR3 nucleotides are TGTGCCAGCAGCCGGGACAGGTCCGGCACTGAAGCTTTCTTT. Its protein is CASSRDRSGTEAFF.

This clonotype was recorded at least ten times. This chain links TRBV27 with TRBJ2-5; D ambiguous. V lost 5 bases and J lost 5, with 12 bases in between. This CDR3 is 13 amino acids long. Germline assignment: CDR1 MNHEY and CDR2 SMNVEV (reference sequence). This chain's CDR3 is CASSPFLWETQYF. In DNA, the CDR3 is TGTGCCAGCAGTCCCTTCTTATGGGAGACCCAGTACTTC.

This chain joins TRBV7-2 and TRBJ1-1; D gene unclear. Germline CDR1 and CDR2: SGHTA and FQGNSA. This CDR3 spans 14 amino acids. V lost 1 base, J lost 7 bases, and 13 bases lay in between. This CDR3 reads CASSLVPGPNEAFF. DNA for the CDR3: TGTGCCAGCAGCTTAGTCCCGGGCCCTAATGAAGCTTTCTTT.

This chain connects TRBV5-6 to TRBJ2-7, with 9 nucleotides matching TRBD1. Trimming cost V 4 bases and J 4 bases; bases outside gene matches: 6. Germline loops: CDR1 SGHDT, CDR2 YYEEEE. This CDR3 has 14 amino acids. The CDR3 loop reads CASSPGQGPYEQYF. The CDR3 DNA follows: TGTGCCAGCAGCCCGGGACAGGGTCCGTACGAGCAGTACTTC.

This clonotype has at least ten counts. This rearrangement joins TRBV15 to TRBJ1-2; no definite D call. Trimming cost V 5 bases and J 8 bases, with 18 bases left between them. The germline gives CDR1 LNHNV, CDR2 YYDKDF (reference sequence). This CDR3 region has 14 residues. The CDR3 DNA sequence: TGTGCCACCAGCTCCCGCAGGAGCTATCTCGGCTACACCTTC. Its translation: CATSSRRSYLGYTF. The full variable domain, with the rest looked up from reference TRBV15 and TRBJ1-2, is DAMVIQNPRYQVTQFGKPVTLSCSQTLNHNVMYWYQQKSSQAPKLLFHYYDKDFNNEADTPDNFQSRRPNTSFCFLDIRSPGLGDTAMYLCATSSRRSYLGYTFGSGTRLTVV.

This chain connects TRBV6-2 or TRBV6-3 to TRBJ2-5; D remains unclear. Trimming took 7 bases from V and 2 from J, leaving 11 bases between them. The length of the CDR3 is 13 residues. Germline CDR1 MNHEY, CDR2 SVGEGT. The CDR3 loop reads CASMRSHQETQYF. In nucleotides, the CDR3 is TGTGCCAGCATGCGGAGTCATCAAGAGACCCAGTACTTC.

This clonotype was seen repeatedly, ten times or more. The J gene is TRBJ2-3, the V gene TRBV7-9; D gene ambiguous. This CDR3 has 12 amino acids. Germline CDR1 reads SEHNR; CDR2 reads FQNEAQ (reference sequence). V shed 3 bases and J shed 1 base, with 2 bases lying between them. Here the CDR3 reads CASSFGTDTQYF. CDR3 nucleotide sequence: TGTGCCAGCAGCTTTGGCACAGATACGCAGTATTTT. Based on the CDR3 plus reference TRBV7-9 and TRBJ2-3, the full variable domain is DTGVSQNPRHKITKRGQNVTFRCDPISEHNRLYWYRQTLGQGPEFLTYFQNEAQLEKSRLLSDRFSAERPKGSFSTLEIQRTEQGDSAMYLCASSFGTDTQYFGPGTRLTVL.

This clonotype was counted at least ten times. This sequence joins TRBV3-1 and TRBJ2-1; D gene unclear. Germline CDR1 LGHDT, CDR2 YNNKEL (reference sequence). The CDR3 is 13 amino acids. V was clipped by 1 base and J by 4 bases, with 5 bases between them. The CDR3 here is CASSQGQYNEQFF. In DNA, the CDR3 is TGTGCCAGCAGCCAAGGGCAGTACAATGAGCAGTTCTTC.

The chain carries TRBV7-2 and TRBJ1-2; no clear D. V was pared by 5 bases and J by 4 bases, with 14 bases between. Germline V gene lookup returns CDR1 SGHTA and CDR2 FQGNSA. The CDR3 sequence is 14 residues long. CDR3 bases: TGTGCCAGCAGCCAGGTCGCCTACCCCTATGGCTACACCTTC. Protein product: CASSQVAYPYGYTF.

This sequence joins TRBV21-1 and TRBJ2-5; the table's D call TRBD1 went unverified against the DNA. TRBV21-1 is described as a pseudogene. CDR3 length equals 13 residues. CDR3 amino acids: CASIRGRKETQYF. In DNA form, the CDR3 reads TGTGCCAGCATCAGGGGGAGAAAGGAGACCCAGTACTTC.